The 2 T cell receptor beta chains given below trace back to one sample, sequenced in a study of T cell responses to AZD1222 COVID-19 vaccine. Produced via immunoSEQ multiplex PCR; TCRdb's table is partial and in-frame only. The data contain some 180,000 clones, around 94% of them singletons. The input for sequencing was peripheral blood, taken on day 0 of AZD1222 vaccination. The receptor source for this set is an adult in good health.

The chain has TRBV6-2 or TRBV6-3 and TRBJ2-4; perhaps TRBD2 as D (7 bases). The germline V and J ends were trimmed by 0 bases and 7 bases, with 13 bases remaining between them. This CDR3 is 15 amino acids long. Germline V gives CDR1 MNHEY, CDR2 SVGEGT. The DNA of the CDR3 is TGTGCCAGCAGTTACTCGGGGGGGCGGCGGAACATTCAGTACTTC. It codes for CASSYSGGRRNIQYF.

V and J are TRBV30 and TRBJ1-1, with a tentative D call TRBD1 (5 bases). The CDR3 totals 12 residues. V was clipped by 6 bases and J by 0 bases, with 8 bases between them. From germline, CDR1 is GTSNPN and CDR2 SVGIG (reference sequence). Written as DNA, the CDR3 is TGTGCCTGCGACAGAATGAACACTGAAGCTTTCTTT. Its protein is CACDRMNTEAFF. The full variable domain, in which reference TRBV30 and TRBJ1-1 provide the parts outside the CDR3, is SQTIHQWPATLVQPVGSPLSLECTVEGTSNPNLYWYRQAAGRGLQLLFYSVGIGQISSEVPQNLSASRPQDRQFILSSKKLLLSDSGFYLCACDRMNTEAFFGQGTRLTVV.